These 5 T cell receptor beta chains were all obtained from the same sample, sequenced in a study of CXCR3-negative and CXCR3-positive naive CD8 T cells. cDNA libraries for TRB were generated by 5' RACE incorporating UMI labels. TCRdb re-analyzed the 5' RACE reads; it lists each CDR3 protein once, without DNA. This table holds about 66,000 distinct CDR3 sequences. Sequenced sample: naive CXCR3- CD8+ T cells from blood. Subset here: CD45RO-CCR7+CD27+CD95- naive CD8+ T cells lacking CXCR3 (TNR3-). All receptors come from a human donor in good health. Some clones in this sample may be carry-over from other donors' samples.

The chain joins TRBV15 to TRBJ2-7; without DNA, the TCRdb call of TRBD1 cannot be checked. Germline CDR1 reads LNHNV; CDR2 reads YYDKDF (reference sequence). The CDR3 consists of 19 residues. CDR3 sequence: CATSRDASWKRSQGYEQYF.

This chain uses TRBV7-8 with TRBJ2-2. The CDR3 length is 13 residues. In germline, CDR1 is SGHVS, CDR2 FQNEAQ. The CDR3 reads CASSLVFTGELFF.

The chain's CDR3 is CASSYWAGGGRTDTQYF. The V call is TRBV6-5, the J call TRBJ2-3; TCRdb indicates TRBD1, and absent DNA this call remains unverified. Germline V lookup: CDR1 MNHEY, CDR2 SVGAGI. This CDR3 region has 17 residues.

The chain carries TRBV5-1 and TRBJ1-1; TCRdb's D call, TRBD1, is unchecked because there is no DNA. The CDR3 is 17 amino acids. Germline V gene data show CDR1 as SGHRS and CDR2 as YFSETQ. The CDR3 sequence: CASSLGTTLNMNTEAFF.

The chain couples TRBV11-3 to TRBJ2-1. The CDR3 runs 15 residues. Looked up from germline, CDR1 is SGHNT and CDR2 is YENEEA. The CDR3 here is CASSLSASSYNEQFF. The variable domain in full, with the rest retrieved from reference TRBV11-3 and TRBJ2-1, is EAGVVQSPRYKIIEKKQPVAFWCNPISGHNTLYWYLQNLGQGPELLIRYENEEAVDDSQLPKDRFSAERLKGVDSTLKIQPAELGDSAVYLCASSLSASSYNEQFFGPGTRLTVL.